A selection of T cell receptor beta chains follows, all from one sample in a study of OX40 agonist ivuxolimab in advanced cancers. Using immunoSEQ multiplex PCR, the repertoire was profiled, and TCRdb retains in-frame clones only, with some absent. Among tens of thousands of clones, under 95% were seen once, and the ten largest hold 0.35% to 0.55%. Here the sequenced sample was CD4+ or CD8+ T cells sorted from blood, taken in a trial of the OX40 agonist ivuxolimab. These receptors originate from an adult with an advanced solid tumor such as melanoma, head and neck, liver or kidney cancer. Both conserved end residues are part of each CDR3. D genes are given only for firm matches. Only some rows state a clone size, as once, few, many or a class for expanded clones.

CDR3nt	CDR3aa	j_gene	v_gene	d_gene	len	abundance
TGTGCCATCAGCCCGGGACTAGACGACAATGAGCAGTTCTTC	CAISPGLDDNEQFF	TRBJ2-1	TRBV10-3	TRBD2	14	once
TGCGCCAGCAGTGAAACAGGGGTCGGAAACATTCAGTACTTC	CASSETGVGNIQYF	TRBJ2-4	TRBV10-2	TRBD1	14	once
TGTGCCAGCAGTGAAGCGCTTCGTAGGACAGGCTTCTCCTACGAGCAGTACTTC	CASSEALRRTGFSYEQYF	TRBJ2-7	TRBV6-1	TRBD1	18	-
TGTGCCAGCAGCTTAGGCCTTTCCTCCTACAATGAGCAGTTCTTC	CASSLGLSSYNEQFF	TRBJ2-1	TRBV11-3	-	15	-
TGTGCCTGGAGTCCCCCTGGTAGCGGGAGATTGTATACGCAGTATTTT	CAWSPPGSGRLYTQYF	TRBJ2-3	TRBV30	TRBD2	16	-
TGTGCCAGCTCACCCCTCTCTAGCGGGGGTCGCTCCTACGAGCAGTACTTC	CASSPLSSGGRSYEQYF	TRBJ2-7	TRBV18	TRBD2	17	-
TGCGCCAGCAGCCGCCCCGGGACAGCTCACACCGGGGAGCTGTTTTTT	CASSRPGTAHTGELFF	TRBJ2-2	TRBV4-1	TRBD1	16	once
TGTGCCTGGAGTGGACAGGGAATTGGGACTGAAGCTTTCTTT	CAWSGQGIGTEAFF	TRBJ1-1	TRBV30	TRBD1	14	-
TGCGCCAGCAGCCCATGGCTAGCGGGAAGTTACGAGCAGTACTTC	CASSPWLAGSYEQYF	TRBJ2-7	TRBV5-1	TRBD2	15	-
TGTGCCAGCAGTGAGATACAGGAAAATGCTTTCTTT	CASSEIQENAFF	TRBJ1-1	TRBV2	-	12	few
TGTGCCTGGAGTTCCTCATCCGATCACTCTGGAAACACCATATATTTT	CAWSSSSDHSGNTIYF	TRBJ1-3	TRBV30	-	16	-
TGTGCCAGTAGTATGGGGCAGAGTACAACTAATGAAAAACTGTTTTTT	CASSMGQSTTNEKLFF	TRBJ1-4	TRBV19	-	16	-
TGTGCCAGCAGTTATTCCGGGACAGTGGCTTTCTTT	CASSYSGTVAFF	TRBJ1-1	TRBV6-5	TRBD1	12	-
TGTGCCAGAGCGGGAGGGCCTTCAGAGACCCAGTACTTC	CARAGGPSETQYF	TRBJ2-5	TRBV2	TRBD2	13	-
TGTGCCAGCAGGTCCGGGTGGGGTAGCTCCTACGAGCAGTACTTC	CASRSGWGSSYEQYF	TRBJ2-7	TRBV6-5	-	15	-
TGCGCCAGCAGCTGGGACAGTCCAAACTACGAGCAGTACTTC	CASSWDSPNYEQYF	TRBJ2-7	TRBV5-1	TRBD1	14	-